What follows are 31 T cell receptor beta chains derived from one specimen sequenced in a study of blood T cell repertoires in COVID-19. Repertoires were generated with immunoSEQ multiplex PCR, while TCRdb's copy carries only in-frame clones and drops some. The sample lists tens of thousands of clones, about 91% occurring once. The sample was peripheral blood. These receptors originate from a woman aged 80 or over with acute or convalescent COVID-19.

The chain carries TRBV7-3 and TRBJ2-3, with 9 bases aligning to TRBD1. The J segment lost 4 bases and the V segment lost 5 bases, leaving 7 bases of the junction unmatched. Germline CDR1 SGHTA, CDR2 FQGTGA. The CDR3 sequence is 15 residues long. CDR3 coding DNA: TGTGCCAGCAGCCAAGGGAGACAGGGGGCAGATACGCAGTATTTT. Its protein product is CASSQGRQGADTQYF. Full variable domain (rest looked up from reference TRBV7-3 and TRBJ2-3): GAGVSQTPSNKVTEKGKYVELRCDPISGHTALYWYRQSLGQGPEFLIYFQGTGAADDSGLPNDRFFAVRPEGSVSTLKIQRTERGDSAVYLCASSQGRQGADTQYFGPGTRLTVL.

This CDR3 is CASKSGTGIGEQFF. In DNA form, the CDR3 reads TGTGCCAGCAAATCCGGGACTGGAATAGGTGAGCAGTTCTTC. The J gene is TRBJ2-1, the V gene TRBV7-3, with D maybe TRBD2 (6 bases). V was pared by 7 bases and J by 9 bases, with 19 bases between. Germline V gene data show CDR1 as SGHTA and CDR2 as FQGTGA. The CDR3 length is 14 residues.

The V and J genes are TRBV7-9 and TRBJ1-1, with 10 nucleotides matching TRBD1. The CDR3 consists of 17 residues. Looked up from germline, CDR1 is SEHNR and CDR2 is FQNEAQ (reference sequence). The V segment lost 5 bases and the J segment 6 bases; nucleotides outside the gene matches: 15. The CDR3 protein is CASSTHTWTGGKAEAFF. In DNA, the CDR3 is TGTGCCAGCAGCACACACACTTGGACAGGGGGTAAGGCTGAAGCTTTCTTT.

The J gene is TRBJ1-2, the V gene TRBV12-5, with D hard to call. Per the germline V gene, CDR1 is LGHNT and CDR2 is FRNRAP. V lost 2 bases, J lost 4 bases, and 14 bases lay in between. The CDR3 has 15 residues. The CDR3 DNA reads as TGTGCTAGTGGTTTGAATGCCAGAACCACCTATGGCTACACCTTC. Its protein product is CASGLNARTTYGYTF.

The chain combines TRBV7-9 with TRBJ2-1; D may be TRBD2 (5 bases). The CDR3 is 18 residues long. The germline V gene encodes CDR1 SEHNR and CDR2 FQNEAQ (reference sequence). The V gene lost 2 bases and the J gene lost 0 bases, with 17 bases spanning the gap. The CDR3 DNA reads TGTGCCAGCAGCTTAACGGGGTCCTCCCTCTACTCCTACAATGAGCAGTTCTTC. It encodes CASSLTGSSLYSYNEQFF.

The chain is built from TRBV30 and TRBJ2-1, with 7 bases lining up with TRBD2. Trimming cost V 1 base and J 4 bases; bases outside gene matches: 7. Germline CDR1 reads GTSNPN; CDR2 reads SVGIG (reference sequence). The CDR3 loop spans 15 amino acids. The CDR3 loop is CAWSEGASGYNEQFF. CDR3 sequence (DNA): TGTGCCTGGAGTGAGGGTGCTAGCGGATACAATGAGCAGTTCTTC.

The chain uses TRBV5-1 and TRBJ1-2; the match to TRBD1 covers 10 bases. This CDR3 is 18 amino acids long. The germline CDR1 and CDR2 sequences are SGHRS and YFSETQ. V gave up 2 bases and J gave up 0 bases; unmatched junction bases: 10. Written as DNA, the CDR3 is TGCGCCAGCAGCTTAACCGGGACAGGGGCCCCGACTAACTATGGCTACACCTTC. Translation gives CASSLTGTGAPTNYGYTF.

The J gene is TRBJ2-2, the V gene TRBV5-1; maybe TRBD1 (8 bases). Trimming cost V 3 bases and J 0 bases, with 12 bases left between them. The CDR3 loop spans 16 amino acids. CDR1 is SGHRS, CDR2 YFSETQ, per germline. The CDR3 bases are TGCGCCAGCAGCTCGGGGGGACAGGCGAACACCGGGGAGCTGTTTTTT. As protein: CASSSGGQANTGELFF.

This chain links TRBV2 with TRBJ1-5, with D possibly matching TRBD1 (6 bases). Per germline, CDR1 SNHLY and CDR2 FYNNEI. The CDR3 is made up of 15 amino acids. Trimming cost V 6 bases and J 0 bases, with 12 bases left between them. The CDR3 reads CASRLGQNSNQPQHF. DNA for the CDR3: TGTGCCAGCAGGCTCGGACAGAATAGCAATCAGCCCCAGCATTTT.

The CDR3 coding sequence is TGTGCCAGCAGCTCCACCGGGTCGGTTGAAGAGACCCAGTACTTC. Protein: CASSSTGSVEETQYF. The J gene is TRBJ2-5, the V gene TRBV7-3; D remains ambiguous. CDR1 is SGHTA and CDR2 is FQGTGA in the germline V gene. The V end lost 4 bases, the J end lost 3 bases, and 15 bases lay between the germline ends. The CDR3 is 15 amino acids. The full variable domain, in which reference TRBV7-3 and TRBJ2-5 provide the parts outside the CDR3, is GAGVSQTPSNKVTEKGKYVELRCDPISGHTALYWYRQSLGQGPEFLIYFQGTGAADDSGLPNDRFFAVRPEGSVSTLKIQRTERGDSAVYLCASSSTGSVEETQYFGPGTRLLVL.

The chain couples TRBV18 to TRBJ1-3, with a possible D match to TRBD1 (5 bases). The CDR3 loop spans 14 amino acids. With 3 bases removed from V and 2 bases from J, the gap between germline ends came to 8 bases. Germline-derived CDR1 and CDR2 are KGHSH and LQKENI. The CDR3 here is CASSPGQAGNTIYF. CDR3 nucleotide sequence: TGTGCCAGCTCACCGGGGCAGGCTGGAAACACCATATATTTT.

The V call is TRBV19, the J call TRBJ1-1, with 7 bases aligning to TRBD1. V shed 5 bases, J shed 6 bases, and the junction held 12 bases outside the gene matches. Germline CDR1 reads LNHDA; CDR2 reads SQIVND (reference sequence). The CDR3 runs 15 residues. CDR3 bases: TGTGCCAGTAGTCCCCACGACAGGGTGGAATCTGAAGCTTTCTTT. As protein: CASSPHDRVESEAFF.

CDR3 sequence: CASSLETGTGYTF. The CDR3 DNA sequence: TGTGCCAGCAGCTTAGAGACAGGGACTGGCTACACCTTC. The rearrangement uses TRBV7-6 and TRBJ1-2; TRBD1 matches 7 bases. The CDR3 has 13 residues. The germline gives CDR1 SGHVS, CDR2 FNYEAQ. V lost 1 base to trimming and J lost 7 bases; unmatched junction nucleotides: 3.

The DNA of the CDR3 is TGCGCCAGCAGCGATACTAGCGGGAGGGCATCGGGAGGTGAGCAGTTCTTC. Amino acid sequence: CASSDTSGRASGGEQFF. This rearrangement joins TRBV5-1 to TRBJ2-1; 13 positions agree with TRBD2. Trimming at V came to 4 bases and at J to 9 bases, leaving 13 bases not matched to a gene. The CDR3 has 17 amino acids. Germline CDR1 SGHRS, CDR2 YFSETQ.

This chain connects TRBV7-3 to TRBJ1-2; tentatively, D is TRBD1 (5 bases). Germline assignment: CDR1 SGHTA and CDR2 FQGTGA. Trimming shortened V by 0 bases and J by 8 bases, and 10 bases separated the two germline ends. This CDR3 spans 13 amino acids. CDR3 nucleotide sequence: TGTGCCAGCAGCTTAACCCAGGGCAACGGCTACACCTTC. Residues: CASSLTQGNGYTF. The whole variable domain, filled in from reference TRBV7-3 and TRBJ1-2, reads GAGVSQTPSNKVTEKGKYVELRCDPISGHTALYWYRQSLGQGPEFLIYFQGTGAADDSGLPNDRFFAVRPEGSVSTLKIQRTERGDSAVYLCASSLTQGNGYTFGSGTRLTVV.

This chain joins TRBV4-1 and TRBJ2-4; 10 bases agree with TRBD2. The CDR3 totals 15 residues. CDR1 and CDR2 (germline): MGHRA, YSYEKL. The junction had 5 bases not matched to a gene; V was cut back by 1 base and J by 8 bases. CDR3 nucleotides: TGCGCCAGCAGCCAAGCTAGCGGGGGTCCGGACATTCAGTACTTC. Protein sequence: CASSQASGGPDIQYF.

The DNA of the CDR3 is TGTGCCAGCAGCTCAGTAGCGGGGGCAGGGTACAATGAGCAGTTCTTC. Translation: CASSSVAGAGYNEQFF. The gene calls are TRBV7-3 and TRBJ2-1, with 9 nucleotides matching TRBD2. J gave up 4 bases and V 4 bases, and 8 bases lay outside the gene matches. Per the germline V gene, CDR1 is SGHTA and CDR2 is FQGTGA. The CDR3 is 16 amino acids.

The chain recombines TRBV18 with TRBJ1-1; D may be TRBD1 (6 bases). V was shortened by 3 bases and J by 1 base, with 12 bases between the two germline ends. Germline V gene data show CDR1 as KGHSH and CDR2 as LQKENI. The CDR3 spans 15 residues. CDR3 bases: TGTGCCAGCTCACCGGGGGGGCCAGGGAACACTGAAGCTTTCTTT. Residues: CASSPGGPGNTEAFF.

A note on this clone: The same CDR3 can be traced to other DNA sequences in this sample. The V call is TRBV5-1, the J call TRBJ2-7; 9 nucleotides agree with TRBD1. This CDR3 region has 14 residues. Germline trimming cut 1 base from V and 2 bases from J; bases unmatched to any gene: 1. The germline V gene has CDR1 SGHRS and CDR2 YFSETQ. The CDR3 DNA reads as TGCGCCAGCAGCTTGACAGGGGGCCCCTACGAGCAGTACTTC. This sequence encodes CASSLTGGPYEQYF.

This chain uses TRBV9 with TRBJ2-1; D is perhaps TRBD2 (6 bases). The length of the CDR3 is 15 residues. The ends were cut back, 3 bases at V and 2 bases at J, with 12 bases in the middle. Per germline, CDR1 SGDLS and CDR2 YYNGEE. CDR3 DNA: TGTGCCAGCAGCGCCCTAGCGAGAACCTACAATGAGCAGTTCTTC. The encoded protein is CASSALARTYNEQFF.

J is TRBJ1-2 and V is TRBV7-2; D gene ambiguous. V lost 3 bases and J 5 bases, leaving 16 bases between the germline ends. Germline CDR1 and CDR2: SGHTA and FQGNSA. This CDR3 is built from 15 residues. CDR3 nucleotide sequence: TGTGCCAGCAGCTTTGGAGGCCTCCCGTTTTATGGCTACACCTTC. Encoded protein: CASSFGGLPFYGYTF.

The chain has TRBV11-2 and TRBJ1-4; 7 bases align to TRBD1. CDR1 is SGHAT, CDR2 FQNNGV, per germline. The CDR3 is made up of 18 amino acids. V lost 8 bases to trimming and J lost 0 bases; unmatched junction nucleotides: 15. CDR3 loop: CASRPGQSLPSTNEKLFF. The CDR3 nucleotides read TGTGCCAGCCGGCCGGGACAGTCGTTACCCTCAACTAATGAAAAACTGTTTTTT.

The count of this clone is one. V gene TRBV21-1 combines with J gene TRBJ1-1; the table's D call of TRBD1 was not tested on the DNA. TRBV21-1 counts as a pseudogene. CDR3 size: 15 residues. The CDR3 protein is CASSLKQGGSAEAFF. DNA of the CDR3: TGTGCCAGCAGCTTAAAACAGGGGGGGAGCGCTGAAGCTTTCTTT.

CDR3 protein: CASSPGTPKTGELFF. The CDR3 coding sequence is TGTGCCAGCAGCCCCGGGACTCCCAAAACCGGGGAGCTGTTTTTT. The genes are TRBV14 and TRBJ2-2; perhaps TRBD2 as D (6 bases). This CDR3 spans 15 amino acids. CDR1 and CDR2 from the germline V gene are SGHDN and FVKESK. The ends were cut back, 4 bases at V and 5 bases at J, with 14 bases in the middle.

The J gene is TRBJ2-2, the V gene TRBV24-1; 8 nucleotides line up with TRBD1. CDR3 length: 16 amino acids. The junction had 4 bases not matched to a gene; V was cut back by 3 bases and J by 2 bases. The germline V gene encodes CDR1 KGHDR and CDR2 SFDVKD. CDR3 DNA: TGTGCCACCAGTGATCCAGGGGGCAGTAACACCGGGGAGCTGTTTTTT. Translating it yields CATSDPGGSNTGELFF.

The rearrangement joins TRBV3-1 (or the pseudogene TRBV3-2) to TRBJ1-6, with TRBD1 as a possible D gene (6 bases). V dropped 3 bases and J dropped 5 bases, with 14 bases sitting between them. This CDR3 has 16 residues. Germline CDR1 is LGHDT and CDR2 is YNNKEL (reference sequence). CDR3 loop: CASSHIPGQDNSPLHF. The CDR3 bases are TGTGCCAGCAGCCATATACCGGGACAAGATAATTCACCCCTCCACTTT.

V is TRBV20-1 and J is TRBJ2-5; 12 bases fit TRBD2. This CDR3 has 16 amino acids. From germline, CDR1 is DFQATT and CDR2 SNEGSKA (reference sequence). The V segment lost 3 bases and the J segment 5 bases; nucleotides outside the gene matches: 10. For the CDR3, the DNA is TGCAGTGCTAGTATAACTAGCGGGGGGTCGGGCGAGACCCAGTACTTC. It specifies CSASITSGGSGETQYF.

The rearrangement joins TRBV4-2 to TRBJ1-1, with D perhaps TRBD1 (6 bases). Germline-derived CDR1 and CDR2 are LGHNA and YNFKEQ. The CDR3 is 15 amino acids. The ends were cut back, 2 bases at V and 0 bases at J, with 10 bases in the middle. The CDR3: CASSQPDRLNTEAFF. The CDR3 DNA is TGTGCCAGCAGCCAACCCGACAGGCTGAACACTGAAGCTTTCTTT.

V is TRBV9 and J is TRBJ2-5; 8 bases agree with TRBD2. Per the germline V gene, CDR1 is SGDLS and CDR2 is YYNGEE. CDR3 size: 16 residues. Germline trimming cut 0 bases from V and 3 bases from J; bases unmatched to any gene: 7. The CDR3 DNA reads TGTGCCAGCAGCGTAGCCAGCGGGGGCCGCGAAGAGACCCAGTACTTC. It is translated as CASSVASGGREETQYF.

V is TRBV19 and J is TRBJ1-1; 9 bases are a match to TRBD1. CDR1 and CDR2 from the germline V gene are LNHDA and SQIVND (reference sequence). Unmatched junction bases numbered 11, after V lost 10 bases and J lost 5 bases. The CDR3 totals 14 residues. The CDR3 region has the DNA TGTGCCACCTTGGGACAGGGAGAAAAAACTGAAGCTTTCTTT. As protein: CATLGQGEKTEAFF.

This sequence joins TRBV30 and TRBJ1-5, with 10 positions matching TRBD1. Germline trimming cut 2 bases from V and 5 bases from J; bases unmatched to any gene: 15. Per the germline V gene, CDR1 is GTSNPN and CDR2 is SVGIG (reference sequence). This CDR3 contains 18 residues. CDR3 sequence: CAWSSGAGTGARYQPQHF. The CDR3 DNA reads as TGTGCCTGGAGTTCAGGGGCCGGGACAGGGGCTCGTTATCAGCCCCAGCATTTT.